One and the same sample provided the 14 T cell receptor beta chains below, sequenced in a study of spatial heterogeneity in lung cancer. Specified time point: sample taken at primary tumor resection. The study sequenced unsorted whole RNA from tumor, nontumor lung or frozen PBMC. TCRdb itself ran the 5' RACE reads through MiXCR, one entry per CDR3 protein. The sample has some 7,000 distinct CDR3 sequences, around 21% seen once. The material was PBMCs, obtained at surgery. These receptor sequences come from a female donor with early-stage non-small cell lung cancer.

The chain joins TRBV12-3 or TRBV12-4 to TRBJ2-3; weak D call: TRBD2 (6 bases). This CDR3 comprises 13 residues. Between the trimmed V and J ends, which lost 5 bases and 7 bases, there was a span of 13 bases. CDR3 in amino acids: CASSPPRENTQYF. Written as DNA, the CDR3 is TGTGCCAGCAGTCCTCCCCGGGAGAATACGCAGTATTTT.

In this sample, this clonotype turned up a few times. V is TRBV20-1 and J is TRBJ2-1; 7 nucleotides agree with TRBD2. V was clipped by 5 bases and J by 4 bases; unmatched bases: 17. This CDR3 is 17 amino acids long. CDR1 and CDR2 (germline): DFQATT, SNEGSKA (reference sequence). CDR3 protein: CSASRPTRGDGYNEQFF. CDR3 nucleotides: TGCAGTGCTTCTAGGCCGACACGGGGGGATGGATACAATGAGCAGTTCTTC.

This clonotype is deemed medium-sized (0.01 to 0.1%). CDR3 nucleotide sequence: TGTGCCAGCAGCTTTGGGGACACTGAAGCTTTCTTT. This codes for CASSFGDTEAFF. The J gene is TRBJ1-1, the V gene TRBV7-9; no clear D. Germline CDR1 reads SEHNR; CDR2 reads FQNEAQ (reference sequence). The V end lost 3 bases, the J end lost 3 bases, and 5 bases lay between the germline ends. The CDR3 covers 12 residues.

The chain recombines TRBV20-1 with TRBJ1-1; D is undetermined. The CDR3 runs 12 residues. The V and J ends lost 6 bases and 3 bases respectively, with 11 bases between them. Germline loops: CDR1 DFQATT, CDR2 SNEGSKA (reference sequence). The CDR3 DNA reads as TGCAGTGCCAAACAGATGTACACTGAAGCTTTCTTT. This gives the protein CSAKQMYTEAFF.

This clonotype is judged medium-sized. The V gene is TRBV5-5, the J gene TRBJ2-2; D is possibly TRBD1 (5 bases). The CDR3 spans 16 residues. Per the germline V gene, CDR1 is SGHKS and CDR2 is YYEKEE (reference sequence). The V end lost 4 bases, the J end lost 8 bases, and 21 bases lay between the germline ends. The CDR3 region has the DNA TGTGCCAGCAGCCGGTTTTGGGGCTCGCGTCCGGGGGAGCTGTTTTTT. Translated: CASSRFWGSRPGELFF.

The chain joins TRBV3-1 to TRBJ2-2; no reliable D call. The CDR3 totals 13 residues. Trimming stripped 1 base from V and 7 bases from J, with 7 bases between. Looked up from germline, CDR1 is LGHDT and CDR2 is YNNKEL (reference sequence). CDR3 in amino acids: CASSQVGNGELFF. The CDR3 DNA reads as TGTGCCAGCAGCCAAGTCGGCAACGGGGAGCTGTTTTTT.

The chain links TRBV29-1 to TRBJ2-7; tentatively, D is TRBD2 (5 bases). The CDR3 is 11 residues long. V lost 8 bases, J lost 4 bases, and 12 bases lay in between. Germline lookup yields CDR1 SQVTM and CDR2 ANQGSEA. The CDR3 nucleotides are TGCAGCCGGCGCGGGCGGTACGAGCAGTACTTC. Its translation is CSRRGRYEQYF.

About this clonotype: One end of the junction varies from germline; a read error may be responsible. The gene calls are TRBV23-1 and TRBJ2-1; 7 positions agree with TRBD2. TRBV23-1 is marked as an open reading frame, function uncertain. The CDR3 length is 11 residues. The CDR3 DNA follows: TGCGCCAGCAGTCAACTAGCGGTGAAGGTCTTC. It yields the protein CASSQLAVKVF.

This clonotype is labeled medium-sized. The rearrangement links TRBV13 to TRBJ2-1, with D hard to call. The CDR3 is 13 amino acids. CDR1 and CDR2 from the germline V gene are PRHDT and FYEKMQ (reference sequence). The V end lost 3 bases, the J end lost 8 bases, and 11 bases lay between the germline ends. CDR3 in DNA: TGTGCCAGCAGCTTTAGGCCCTCCGATGAGCAGTTCTTC. It translates to CASSFRPSDEQFF.

Sample share makes this clonotype medium-sized. This CDR3 reads CSSLSEVAGSEQFF. The CDR3 coding sequence is TGCAGCTCCCTAAGTGAGGTGGCGGGGTCCGAGCAGTTCTTC. The J gene is TRBJ2-1, the V gene TRBV29-1, with a tentative D call TRBD2 (6 bases). Germline V gene data show CDR1 as SQVTM and CDR2 as ANQGSEA. V gave up 8 bases and J gave up 10 bases, with 24 bases separating them. CDR3 length equals 14 residues.

This clonotype is termed medium-sized. The chain couples TRBV6-2 or TRBV6-3 to TRBJ1-5, with a tentative D call TRBD1 (5 bases). Germline assignment: CDR1 MNHEY and CDR2 SVGEGT. This CDR3 has 12 residues. With 6 bases removed from V and 7 bases from J, the gap between germline ends came to 10 bases. In DNA, the CDR3 is TGTGCCAGCAGCCCGGGACCGCAGCCCCAGCATTTT. Protein: CASSPGPQPQHF.

By frequency in the sample, this clonotype is medium-sized. The chain uses TRBV2 and TRBJ2-7; TRBD2 is a possible D gene (6 bases). This CDR3 region has 15 residues. The V gene's germline CDR1 is SNHLY and CDR2 FYNNEI. V was pared by 6 bases and J by 4 bases, with 19 bases between. CDR3 nucleotide sequence: TGTGCCAGCAGCTTGCGACTAGGTTATATTTACGAGCAGTACTTC. Translating it yields CASSLRLGYIYEQYF.

The sample holds a few counts of this clonotype. This chain links TRBV27 with TRBJ2-6, with D unresolved. Trimming left V 3 bases short and J 2 bases short, with 17 bases between. From germline, CDR1 is MNHEY and CDR2 SMNVEV (reference sequence). CDR3 length equals 18 residues. In nucleotides, the CDR3 is TGTGCCAGCAGTTTGGGTCCGACCATACTCCCTGGGGCCAACGTCCTGACTTTC. This gives the protein CASSLGPTILPGANVLTF.

This clonotype came up once. This chain uses TRBV7-8 with TRBJ1-2; a weak D match, TRBD1 (6 bases). The CDR3 length is 12 residues. Germline assignment: CDR1 SGHVS and CDR2 FQNEAQ. Trimming took off 5 bases at V and 3 bases at J, with 7 bases between the two ends. This CDR3 reads CASSAGDYGYTF. The DNA of the CDR3 is TGTGCCAGCAGCGCAGGGGACTATGGCTACACCTTC.